This TCR beta chain was captured in a study of beta chain features in type 1 diabetes. Notes on the study in general: Type 1 diabetes patients had TCRB CDR3s that were shorter (moderately but significantly so) in all four CD4+ subsets.

CDR1 is MNHEY, CDR2 SVGAGI, per germline. V was cut by 7 bases and J by 7 bases, with 11 bases left in between. The CDR3 runs 12 residues. The study reverse transcribed the entire isolated RNA, so it sequenced expressed TCRB transcripts. Some clones are missing from TCRdb's copy, which holds only in-frame ones; the method was immunoSEQ multiplex PCR. The profile shows around 170,000 clones, roughly 9% of them singletons. This clone was seen more than once but under ten times. What it binds is unknown. V and J are TRBV6-5 and TRBJ1-5; D is perhaps TRBD1 (5 bases). This TCR came from a woman aged 25 to 39 with type 1 diabetes. Sequencing input: central memory CD4+ T cells from blood. CDR3: CASNQGYQPQHF. CDR3 sequence (DNA): TGTGCCAGCAACCAGGGCTACCAGCCCCAGCATTTT.